The next 29 T cell receptor beta chains were all read from a single sample in a study of Graves' ophthalmopathy and Graves' hyperthyroidism. Beta-chain TCR CDR3 regions were amplified from RNA transcripts. After a first-round RT-PCR with HTBI primers, a second-round multiplex PCR was run. TCRdb recomputed calls from the multiplex PCR reads with MiXCR, one row per CDR3 protein. The sample lists some 410,000 distinct CDR3 sequences; 21% were seen once. The sequenced sample consisted of peripheral blood. The origin of the receptors is a woman younger than 35 with stable Graves' hyperthyroidism.

This clonotype was seen repeatedly, ten times or more. This chain connects TRBV30 to TRBJ1-5; the match to TRBD1 covers 7 bases. The CDR3 sequence is 15 residues long. Looked up from germline, CDR1 is GTSNPN and CDR2 is SVGIG (reference sequence). V was pared by 4 bases and J by 9 bases, with 15 bases of the junction left unmatched. CDR3: CAWTPREGALGPQHF. CDR3 coding DNA: TGTGCCTGGACCCCCCGGGAGGGGGCCCTTGGGCCCCAGCATTTT.

This clonotype was detected ten times or more. The rearrangement links TRBV6-2 or TRBV6-3 to TRBJ2-7; D unresolved. CDR1 and CDR2 (germline): MNHEY, SVGEGT. The CDR3 is 13 amino acids. V was cut by 6 bases and J by 6 bases, with 15 bases left in between. The CDR3 nucleotides are TGTGCCAGCAGCCTCCGCCTCCCGGGCGAGCAGTACTTC. Translating it yields CASSLRLPGEQYF.

This clonotype was picked up a small number of times. The chain carries TRBV11-1 and TRBJ2-5; a possible D gene is TRBD2 (7 bases). Looked up from germline, CDR1 is SGHAT and CDR2 is FQDESV (reference sequence). CDR3 length equals 16 residues. V was cut by 3 bases and J by 2 bases, with 16 bases left in between. CDR3 in amino acids: CASSLMRGGPQETQYF. The CDR3 DNA follows: TGTGCCAGCAGCTTGATGCGCGGGGGCCCTCAAGAGACCCAGTACTTC.

This clonotype was seen ten or more times. The chain joins TRBV20-1 to TRBJ2-5; the D gene is possibly TRBD2 (5 bases). Trimming cost V 0 bases and J 3 bases, with 14 bases left between them. The germline V gene has CDR1 DFQATT and CDR2 SNEGSKA (reference sequence). The CDR3 contains 15 residues. The CDR3 sequence is CSARDVAGPKETQYF. In DNA form, the CDR3 reads TGCAGTGCTAGAGATGTGGCGGGTCCCAAAGAGACCCAGTACTTC.

This clonotype showed up many times. The chain combines TRBV12-3 or TRBV12-4 with TRBJ1-1; a possible D gene is TRBD1 (6 bases). Trimming left V 6 bases short and J 1 base short, with 15 bases between. CDR3 length equals 15 residues. The CDR3 region is CASRQPGHPNTEAFF. The CDR3 DNA sequence: TGTGCCAGCAGGCAACCGGGACACCCGAACACTGAAGCTTTCTTT.

This clonotype showed up just once. The V and J genes are TRBV12-3 or TRBV12-4 and TRBJ2-7; D gene uncertain. Trimming took off 4 bases at V and 0 bases at J, with 13 bases between the two ends. The CDR3 has 15 amino acids. The CDR3 here is CASSWGFESSYEQYF. The DNA of the CDR3 is TGTGCCAGCAGTTGGGGTTTCGAGAGCTCCTACGAGCAGTACTTC.

The genes are TRBV6-1 and TRBJ2-5; 12 nucleotides agree with TRBD2. Trimming took 7 bases from V and 5 from J; bases not matched to a gene: 5. Germline V CDR1 and CDR2: MNHNS, SASEGT. The CDR3 contains 14 residues. In nucleotides, the CDR3 is TGTGCCAGCACCCTAGCGGGGGGGCATGAGACCCAGTACTTC. Translated, it gives CASTLAGGHETQYF.

Many counts were recorded for this clonotype. This rearrangement joins TRBV25-1 to TRBJ2-7, with D possibly TRBD2 on 6 matching bases. The germline gives CDR1 MGHDK, CDR2 SYGVNS. CDR3 length: 19 amino acids. V lost 2 bases to trimming and J lost 6 bases, with 29 bases between them. DNA of the CDR3: TGTGCCAGCAGTGAAAGGGGCAGGGATAATGACGGGAGAATTATCGAGCAGTACTTC. Its translation is CASSERGRDNDGRIIEQYF.

V is TRBV6-1 and J is TRBJ1-1; possible D gene TRBD1, 5 bases. This CDR3 has 14 residues. Trimming took off 7 bases at V and 1 base at J, with 13 bases between the two ends. Germline V gene lookup returns CDR1 MNHNS and CDR2 SASEGT. This CDR3 reads CASKRGHGNTEAFF. The CDR3 coding sequence is TGTGCCAGCAAAAGGGGCCACGGGAACACTGAAGCTTTCTTT.

This rearrangement joins TRBV27 to TRBJ1-2; D unresolved. This CDR3 region has 15 residues. CDR1 and CDR2 from the germline V gene are MNHEY and SMNVEV (reference sequence). With 0 bases removed from V and 0 bases from J, the gap between germline ends came to 8 bases. The CDR3 DNA reads as TGTGCCAGCAGTTTATCTGGAGGTTCTAACTATGGCTACACCTTC. This codes for CASSLSGGSNYGYTF.

This clonotype was seen many times. This chain links TRBV28 with TRBJ2-3, with D hard to call. Germline values: CDR1 MDHEN, CDR2 SYDVKM. The CDR3 is 14 residues long. V was trimmed by 6 bases and J by 0 bases, leaving 10 bases between them. The CDR3 bases are TGTGCCAGCAGGCCTTGGCGGAGCACAGATACGCAGTATTTT. Translating it yields CASRPWRSTDTQYF.

This clonotype was seen more than once but under ten times. The chain is built from TRBV11-2 and TRBJ2-6; D not certain. Germline assignment: CDR1 SGHAT and CDR2 FQNNGV. This CDR3 region has 18 residues. The V and J ends lost 5 bases and 0 bases respectively, with 17 bases between them. CDR3 residues: CASSPWPGIYSGANVLTF. The CDR3 DNA reads as TGTGCCAGCAGCCCATGGCCGGGTATATACTCTGGGGCCAACGTCCTGACTTTC.

This clonotype was counted between two and nine times. The chain carries TRBV29-1 and TRBJ1-3; perhaps TRBD1 as D (5 bases). The CDR3 is 13 residues long. Trimming removed 2 bases from V and 4 bases from J, with 9 bases in between. CDR1 SQVTM and CDR2 ANQGSEA come from the germline V gene. Here the CDR3 DNA reads TGCAGCGTTGAATGGCAGGGAGGAAACACCATATATTTT. The encoded protein is CSVEWQGGNTIYF.

To note about this clonotype: Likely a read error: the CDR3 ends without its conserved phenylalanine or tryptophan. The chain employs TRBV6-1 and TRBJ1-5, with TRBD1 matching 7 bases. The germline V gene has CDR1 MNHNS and CDR2 SASEGT. The J segment lost 4 bases and the V segment lost 6 bases, leaving 6 bases of the junction unmatched. The CDR3 extends over 14 amino acids. Written as DNA, the CDR3 is TGTGCCAGCAGAAAGACAGGGAGGAATCAGCCCCAGCATGTT. Translating it yields CASRKTGRNQPQHV.

J is TRBJ1-3 and V is TRBV9; the D gene is possibly TRBD1 (5 bases). This CDR3 is 15 amino acids long. Trimming left V 4 bases short and J 4 bases short, with 15 bases between. CDR1 SGDLS and CDR2 YYNGEE come from the germline V gene. The CDR3 sequence: CASSFRGGRGNTIYF. The CDR3 bases are TGTGCCAGCAGCTTTAGGGGAGGACGCGGAAACACCATATATTTT. The complete variable domain, with remaining parts taken from reference TRBV9 and TRBJ1-3, reads DSGVTQTPKHLITATGQRVTLRCSPRSGDLSVYWYQQSLDQGLQFLIQYYNGEERAKGNILERFSAQQFPDLHSELNLSSLELGDSALYFCASSFRGGRGNTIYFGEGSWLTVV.

The rearrangement uses TRBV7-9 and TRBJ2-7; 11 positions match TRBD1. The V gene end was trimmed by 3 bases and the J gene end by 1 base; junction bases not matched to a gene: 2. The germline V gene has CDR1 SEHNR and CDR2 FQNEAQ (reference sequence). The CDR3 covers 15 residues. Here the CDR3 reads CASSFRDRGSYEQYF. The DNA of the CDR3 is TGTGCCAGCAGCTTCCGGGACAGGGGGTCCTACGAGCAGTACTTC.

This clonotype was recorded at least ten times. The chain uses TRBV29-1 and TRBJ1-1; D is unresolved. The CDR3 runs 12 residues. V gave up 7 bases and J gave up 1 base, with 10 bases separating them. Germline CDR1 and CDR2: SQVTM and ANQGSEA. The CDR3 sequence: CSGLRANTEAFF. CDR3 coding DNA: TGCAGCGGGCTGCGGGCGAACACTGAAGCTTTCTTT.

This clonotype has at least ten counts. The chain carries TRBV19 and TRBJ2-1, with D maybe TRBD2 (5 bases). The germline V and J ends were trimmed by 5 bases and 0 bases, with 11 bases remaining between them. This CDR3 comprises 15 residues. Germline CDR1 is LNHDA and CDR2 is SQIVND (reference sequence). CDR3 sequence: CASSDAGTSYNEQFF. For the CDR3, the DNA is TGTGCCAGTAGTGATGCGGGTACCTCCTACAATGAGCAGTTCTTC.

This clonotype was counted many times. This sequence joins TRBV29-1 and TRBJ1-1; TRBD1 matches 9 bases. The ends lost 7 bases at V and 5 bases at J; junction bases unmatched: 8. This CDR3 region has 13 residues. The germline V gene encodes CDR1 SQVTM and CDR2 ANQGSEA. CDR3 sequence reads: CSATTGGVTEAFF. Written as DNA, the CDR3 is TGCAGCGCAACGACAGGGGGGGTTACTGAAGCTTTCTTT.

This chain joins TRBV12-3 or TRBV12-4 and TRBJ1-1, with D tentatively TRBD1 (6 bases). Trimming left V 6 bases short and J 11 bases short, with 19 bases between. CDR3 length: 13 amino acids. Here the CDR3 DNA reads TGTGCCAGCAGACTAGGGGGGGCCTGGTTGGCTTTCTTT. This translates into CASRLGGAWLAFF.

The J gene is TRBJ1-1, the V gene TRBV6-4, with 7 bases identical to TRBD1. The germline V gene encodes CDR1 MRHNA and CDR2 SNTAGT. V lost 4 bases, J lost 0 bases, and 8 bases stayed unmatched. This CDR3 contains 16 residues. The CDR3 DNA sequence: TGTGCCAGCAGTGGCCCAGGGACAGCAATGAACACTGAAGCTTTCTTT. It is translated as CASSGPGTAMNTEAFF.

There are many counts of this clonotype. This rearrangement joins TRBV28 to TRBJ1-5, with TRBD1 matching over 11 bases. J gave up 7 bases and V 6 bases, and 17 bases lay outside the gene matches. This CDR3 region has 18 residues. Germline values: CDR1 MDHEN, CDR2 SYDVKM. CDR3 protein: CASRAPLGQGGRWQPQHF. Here the CDR3 DNA reads TGTGCCAGCAGAGCTCCCCTGGGACAGGGGGGCAGGTGGCAGCCCCAGCATTTT. Together with reference TRBV28 and TRBJ1-5, the CDR3 gives the full variable domain: DVKVTQSSRYLVKRTGEKVFLECVQDMDHENMFWYRQDPGLGLRLIYFSYDVKMKEKGDIPEGYSVSREKKERFSLILESASTNQTSMYLCASRAPLGQGGRWQPQHFGDGTRLSIL.

In its sample, this clonotype was seen many times. The rearrangement links TRBV5-1 to TRBJ1-2, with unresolved D. V was trimmed by 4 bases and J by 4 bases, leaving 14 bases between them. The germline V gene encodes CDR1 SGHRS and CDR2 YFSETQ. The CDR3 loop spans 14 amino acids. CDR3 coding DNA: TGCGCCAGCAGCCCCGAAGGAGGATCCTATGGCTACACCTTC. Translation: CASSPEGGSYGYTF.

A few counts support this clonotype. This chain links TRBV7-8 with TRBJ1-1, with D possibly matching TRBD1 (5 bases). The CDR3 spans 15 residues. Germline lookup yields CDR1 SGHVS and CDR2 FQNEAQ. The ends were cut back, 3 bases at V and 5 bases at J, with 16 bases in the middle. The CDR3 here is CASSFPGGGRTEAFF. The CDR3 DNA reads as TGTGCCAGCAGCTTTCCCGGGGGGGGTAGAACTGAAGCTTTCTTT.

The chain joins TRBV20-1 to TRBJ2-2; TRBD2 agrees at 12 bases. The germline V gene has CDR1 DFQATT and CDR2 SNEGSKA (reference sequence). The CDR3 spans 14 residues. V was clipped by 6 bases and J by 6 bases; unmatched bases: 5. DNA of the CDR3: TGCAGTGCGAGACTAGCGGGAGCTCCCGGGGAGCTGTTTTTT. Amino acid sequence: CSARLAGAPGELFF.

This rearrangement joins TRBV6-1 to TRBJ1-5; D possibly corresponds to TRBD1 (6 bases). Trimming cost V 3 bases and J 4 bases, with 10 bases left between them. Germline CDR1 reads MNHNS; CDR2 reads SASEGT. The CDR3 extends over 14 amino acids. The CDR3 coding sequence is TGTGCCAGCAGTGACGCGGGACAAAATCAGCCCCAGCATTTT. This codes for CASSDAGQNQPQHF.

The DNA of the CDR3 is TGTGCCAGCAGTTTGCGGAAAGGGCTGGGGGTGGCTTATGGCTACACCTTC. Encoded protein: CASSLRKGLGVAYGYTF. The chain combines TRBV28 with TRBJ1-2; tentative D call: TRBD1 (5 bases). The CDR3 loop spans 17 amino acids. Per the germline V gene, CDR1 is MDHEN and CDR2 is SYDVKM. V was pared by 3 bases and J by 5 bases, with 22 bases between.

Many counts were recorded for this clonotype. This chain links TRBV6-5 with TRBJ2-4; D is tentatively TRBD1 or TRBD2 (5 bases each). The CDR3 loop spans 17 amino acids. Germline-derived CDR1 and CDR2 are MNHEY and SVGAGI. V was pared by 4 bases and J by 0 bases, with 16 bases between. The CDR3 sequence is CASSSVFVGEAKNIQYF. CDR3 nucleotides: TGTGCCAGCAGTTCGGTTTTCGTGGGGGAAGCCAAAAACATTCAGTACTTC.

This clonotype has at least ten counts. The V call is TRBV12-3 or TRBV12-4, the J call TRBJ1-2; D is unresolved. The CDR3 is 14 residues long. V shed 6 bases and J shed 2 bases, with 13 bases lying between them. For the CDR3, the DNA is TGTGCCAGCAGCCCCCGGACGGGAAACTATGGCTACACCTTC. Translating gives CASSPRTGNYGYTF.